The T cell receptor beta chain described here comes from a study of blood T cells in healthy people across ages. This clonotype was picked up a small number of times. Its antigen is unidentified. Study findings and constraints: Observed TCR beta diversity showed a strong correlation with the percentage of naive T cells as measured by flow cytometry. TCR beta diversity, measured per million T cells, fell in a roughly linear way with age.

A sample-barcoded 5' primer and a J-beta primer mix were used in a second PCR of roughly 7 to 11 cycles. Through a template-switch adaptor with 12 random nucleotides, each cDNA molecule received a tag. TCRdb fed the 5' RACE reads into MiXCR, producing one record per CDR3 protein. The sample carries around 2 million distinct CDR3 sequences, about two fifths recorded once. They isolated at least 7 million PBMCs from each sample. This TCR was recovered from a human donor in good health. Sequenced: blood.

In DNA form, the CDR3 reads TGTGCCATCAAGGGGGGTGATAGGCAGCCCCAGCATTTT. It specifies CAIKGGDRQPQHF. This chain links TRBV10-3 with TRBJ1-5; D perhaps matches TRBD1 (6 bases). Germline CDR1 reads ENHRY; CDR2 reads SYGVKD. The CDR3 runs to 13 residues. Deletions cut 7 bases from V and 7 bases from J, with 14 bases between.